Given below is one T cell receptor (beta chain) in context. Its antigen is not identified. These data come from a study of T cells after posttransplantation cyclophosphamide. Findings and caveats of the study: Tissue-infiltrating T cells from skin or gut overlapped little with blood T cells. Donor-recipient repertoire similarity was low at 1-2 months, rising over year one.

Methotrexate plus calcineurin inhibitor accompanied controls' myeloablative marrow transplants; sampling was 1 year later. Germline CDR1 and CDR2: MGHDK and SYGVNS. This CDR3 spans 13 amino acids. The ends were cut back, 2 bases at V and 8 bases at J, with 12 bases in the middle. The data were produced by immunoSEQ multiplex PCR, yet TCRdb's version contains in-frame clones alone and is incomplete. The sample lists roughly 24,000 clones; roughly 90% were seen once. The sequencing here drew on PBMCs, taken after an allogeneic stem cell transplant with a calcineurin inhibitor and methotrexate. V is TRBV25-1 and J is TRBJ1-1, with D hard to call. The sequence derives from a female patient aged 50-59 years who received an allogeneic stem cell transplant from an unrelated donor, was CMV-positive, and had chronic GVHD only. Among the T cells, some may be from the graft donor. For the CDR3, the DNA is TGTGCCAGCAGTGAAGGAGACTTGAGGGAAGCTTTCTTT. Amino acids: CASSEGDLREAFF.